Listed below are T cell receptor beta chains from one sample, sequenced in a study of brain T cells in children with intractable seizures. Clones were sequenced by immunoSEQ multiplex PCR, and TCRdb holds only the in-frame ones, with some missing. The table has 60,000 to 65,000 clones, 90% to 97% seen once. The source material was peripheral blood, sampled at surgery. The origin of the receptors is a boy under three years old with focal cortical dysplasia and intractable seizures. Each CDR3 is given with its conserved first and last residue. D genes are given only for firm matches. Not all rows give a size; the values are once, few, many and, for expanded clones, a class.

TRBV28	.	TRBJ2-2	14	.	CASSLWSPGGELFF	TGTGCCAGCAGTTTATGGTCCCCAGGCGGGGAGCTGTTTTTT
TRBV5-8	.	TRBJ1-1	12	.	CASSLGDTEAFF	TGTGCCAGCAGCTTGGGGGACACTGAAGCTTTCTTT
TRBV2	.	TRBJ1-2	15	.	CASSEQGITRGGYTF	TGTGCCAGCAGTGAACAGGGCATAACACGAGGGGGCTACACCTTC
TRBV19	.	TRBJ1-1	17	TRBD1	CASSIVRLGTVNTEAFF	TGTGCCAGTAGTATAGTTCGTTTGGGGACAGTGAACACTGAAGCTTTCTTT
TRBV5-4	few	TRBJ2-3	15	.	CASSLGGGSPDTQYF	TGTGCCAGCAGCTTGGGTGGCGGCAGTCCAGATACGCAGTATTTT
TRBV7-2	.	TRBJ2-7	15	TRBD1	CASSLTGVGSYEQYF	TGTGCCAGCAGCCTAACAGGGGTGGGGTCCTACGAGCAGTACTTC
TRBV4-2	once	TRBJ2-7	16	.	CASSQVIGPSSYEQYF	TGTGCCAGCAGCCAAGTTATAGGACCCAGCTCCTACGAGCAGTACTTC
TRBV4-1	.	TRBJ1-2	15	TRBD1	CASSQVGTDNYGYTF	TGCGCCAGCAGCCAAGTCGGGACAGACAACTATGGCTACACCTTC
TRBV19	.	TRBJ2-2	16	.	CASSLVGKLNTGELFF	TGTGCCAGTAGTCTAGTCGGGAAGCTCAACACCGGGGAGCTGTTTTTT
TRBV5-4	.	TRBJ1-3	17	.	CASSLSSGANSGNTIYF	TGTGCCAGCAGCTTAAGTTCAGGGGCAAACTCTGGAAACACCATATATTTT
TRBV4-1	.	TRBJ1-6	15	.	CASSQSPRGDSPLHF	TGCGCCAGCAGCCAATCACCTAGAGGGGATTCACCCCTCCACTTT
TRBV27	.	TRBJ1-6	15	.	CASRQGSPYNSPLHF	TGTGCCAGCAGGCAGGGGTCGCCCTATAATTCACCCCTCCACTTT
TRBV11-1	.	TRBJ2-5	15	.	CASSLRRGVEETQYF	TGTGCCAGCAGCTTACGTCGCGGGGTGGAAGAGACCCAGTACTTC
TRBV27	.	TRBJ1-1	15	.	CASSLRGSPNTEAFF	TGTGCCAGCAGTTTGAGGGGCAGTCCGAACACTGAAGCTTTCTTT
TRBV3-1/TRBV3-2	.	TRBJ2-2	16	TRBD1	CASSRTGDRNTGELFF	TGTGCCAGCAGCAGAACAGGGGACAGGAACACCGGGGAGCTGTTTTTT
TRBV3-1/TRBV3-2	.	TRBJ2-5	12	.	CASSQGPRAQYF	TGTGCCAGCAGCCAAGGGCCCCGGGCCCAGTACTTC
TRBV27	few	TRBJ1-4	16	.	CASSLYQVATNEKLFF	TGTGCCAGCAGTTTATACCAAGTTGCAACTAATGAAAAACTGTTTTTT
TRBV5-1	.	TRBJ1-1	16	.	CASSLERPIANTEAFF	TGCGCCAGCAGCTTGGAACGGCCAATTGCCAACACTGAAGCTTTCTTT
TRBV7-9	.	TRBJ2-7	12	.	CASSPGLGEQYF	TGTGCCAGCAGTCCGGGACTGGGGGAGCAGTACTTC
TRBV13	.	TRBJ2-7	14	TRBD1	CASSSGQGPWEQYF	TGTGCCAGCAGCTCCGGACAGGGTCCCTGGGAGCAGTACTTC
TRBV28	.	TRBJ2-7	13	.	CASSYLVRFEQYF	TGTGCCAGCAGTTATTTAGTGAGGTTCGAGCAGTACTTC
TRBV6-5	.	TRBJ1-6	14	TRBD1	CASSYQGGKSPLHF	TGTGCCAGCAGTTACCAGGGGGGTAAATCACCCCTCCACTTT
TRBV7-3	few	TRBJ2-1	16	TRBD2	CASSPHKREFSGEQFF	TGTGCCAGCAGCCCCCACAAGCGGGAGTTCTCTGGTGAGCAGTTCTTC
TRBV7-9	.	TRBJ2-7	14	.	CASSLEQGPYEQYF	TGTGCCAGCAGCTTAGAACAGGGACCCTACGAGCAGTACTTC
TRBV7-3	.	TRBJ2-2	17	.	CASSLSGRGAYTGELFF	TGTGCCAGCAGCTTATCAGGGCGGGGTGCCTACACCGGGGAGCTGTTTTTT
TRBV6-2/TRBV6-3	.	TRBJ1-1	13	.	CASSYRRGTEAFF	TGTGCCAGCAGTTATCGACGCGGCACTGAAGCTTTCTTT
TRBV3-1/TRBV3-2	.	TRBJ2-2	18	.	CASSQGSLALSNTGELFF	TGTGCCAGCAGCCAAGGAAGTTTAGCGTTGTCGAACACCGGGGAGCTGTTTTTT
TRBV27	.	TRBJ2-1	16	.	CASSGFATVSYNEQFF	TGTGCCAGCAGTGGCTTTGCGACCGTCTCCTACAATGAGCAGTTCTTC
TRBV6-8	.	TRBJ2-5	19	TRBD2	CASSYIAGGPRRAQETQYF	TGTGCCAGCAGTTACATAGCGGGGGGGCCTCGAAGGGCCCAAGAGACCCAGTACTTC
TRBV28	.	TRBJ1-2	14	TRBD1	CASSLGGGDYGYTF	TGTGCCAGCAGTTTGGGAGGGGGCGACTATGGCTACACCTTC
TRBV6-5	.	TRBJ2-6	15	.	CATNRFVSGANVLTF	TGTGCCACCAACCGTTTTGTCTCTGGGGCCAACGTCCTGACTTTC
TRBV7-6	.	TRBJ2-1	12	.	CASSLQGGEQFF	TGTGCCAGCAGCTTACAGGGCGGCGAGCAGTTCTTC
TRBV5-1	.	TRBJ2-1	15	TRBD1	CASSSRTGGYNEQFF	TGCGCCAGCAGCTCAAGGACAGGGGGATACAATGAGCAGTTCTTC
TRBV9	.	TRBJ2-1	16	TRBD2	CASSVEASGRYNEQFF	TGTGCCAGCAGCGTAGAAGCTAGCGGGAGATACAATGAGCAGTTCTTC
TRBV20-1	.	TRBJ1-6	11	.	CSTGSNSPLHF	TGCAGTACAGGGAGCAATTCACCCCTCCACTTT
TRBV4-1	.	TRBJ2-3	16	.	CASSQDRVGSTDTQYF	TGCGCCAGCAGCCAAGACAGGGTGGGAAGCACAGATACGCAGTATTTT
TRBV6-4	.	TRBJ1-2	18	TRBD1	CASSDQPLRDRVCYGYTF	TGTGCCAGCAGTGACCAACCTCTCCGGGACAGGGTGTGCTATGGCTACACCTTC
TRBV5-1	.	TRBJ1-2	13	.	CASSLKGDYGYTF	TGCGCCAGCAGCTTGAAGGGGGACTATGGCTACACCTTC
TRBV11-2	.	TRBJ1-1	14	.	CASSLEGENTEAFF	TGTGCCAGCAGCCTCGAGGGAGAGAACACTGAAGCTTTCTTT
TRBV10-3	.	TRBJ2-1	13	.	CAITAGKTNEQFF	TGTGCCATCACGGCAGGGAAAACCAATGAGCAGTTCTTC
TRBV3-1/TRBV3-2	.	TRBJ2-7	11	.	CASSLSYEQYF	TGTGCCAGCAGCCTAAGTTACGAGCAGTACTTC
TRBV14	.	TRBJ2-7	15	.	CASSQEWQGNYEQYF	TGTGCCAGCAGCCAAGAGTGGCAGGGCAACTACGAGCAGTACTTC
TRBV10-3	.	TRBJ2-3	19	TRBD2	CAISEGLAGGLYSTDTQYF	TGTGCCATCAGTGAGGGCCTAGCGGGGGGGCTATATTCGACAGATACGCAGTATTTT
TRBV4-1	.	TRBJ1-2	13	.	CASNSGIAGGYTF	TGCGCCAGCAATTCGGGGATTGCGGGGGGCTACACCTTC
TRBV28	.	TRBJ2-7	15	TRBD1	CASSLWGQSSYEQYF	TGTGCCAGCAGTTTGTGGGGACAGAGCTCCTACGAGCAGTACTTC
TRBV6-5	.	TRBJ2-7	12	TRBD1	CASSKTGDEQYF	TGTGCCAGCAGCAAAACAGGGGACGAGCAGTACTTC
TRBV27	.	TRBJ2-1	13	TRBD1	CASRSSGGGEQFF	TGTGCCAGCAGATCCTCAGGGGGCGGTGAGCAGTTCTTC
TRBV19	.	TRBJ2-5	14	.	CASSIGRPQETQYF	TGTGCCAGTAGTATCGGGCGGCCCCAAGAGACCCAGTACTTC
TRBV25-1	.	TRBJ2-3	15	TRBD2	CASSDPAGGTDTQYF	TGTGCCAGCAGTGATCCAGCGGGGGGCACAGATACGCAGTATTTT